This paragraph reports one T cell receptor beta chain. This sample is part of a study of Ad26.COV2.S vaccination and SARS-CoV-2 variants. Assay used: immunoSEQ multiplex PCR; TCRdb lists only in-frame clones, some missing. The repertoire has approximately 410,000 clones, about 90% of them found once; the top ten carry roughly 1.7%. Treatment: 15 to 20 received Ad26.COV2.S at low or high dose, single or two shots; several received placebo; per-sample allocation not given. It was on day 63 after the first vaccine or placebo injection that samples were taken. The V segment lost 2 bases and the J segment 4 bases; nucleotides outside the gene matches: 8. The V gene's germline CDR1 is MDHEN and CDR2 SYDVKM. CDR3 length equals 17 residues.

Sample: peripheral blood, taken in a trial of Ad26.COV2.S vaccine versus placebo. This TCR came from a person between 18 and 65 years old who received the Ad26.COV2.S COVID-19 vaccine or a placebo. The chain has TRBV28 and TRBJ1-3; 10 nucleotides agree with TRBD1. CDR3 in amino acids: CASSLRQGTGVGNTIYF. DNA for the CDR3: TGTGCCAGCAGTTTACGGCAAGGGACAGGGGTAGGAAACACCATATATTTT.